A single sample gave rise to the 26 T cell receptor beta chains below, sequenced in a study of blood T cell repertoires in COVID-19. Assay: immunoSEQ multiplex PCR; the TCRdb copy retains only in-frame clones and omits some. The table includes about 190,000 clones, 84% detected once. The sequenced material came from peripheral blood. These receptors came from a woman in her seventies with active or convalescent COVID-19.

This chain connects TRBV5-1 to TRBJ1-3; D gene unclear. Germline V gene sequence: CDR1 SGHRS, CDR2 YFSETQ. V lost 0 bases and J lost 0, with 7 bases in between. The CDR3 totals 15 residues. The CDR3 here is CASSLEALSGNTIYF. CDR3 DNA: TGCGCCAGCAGCTTGGAAGCCCTCTCTGGAAACACCATATATTTT.

This clone was counted a few times. The genes are TRBV2 and TRBJ2-1, with a weak D call TRBD2 (5 bases). Germline V gene sequence: CDR1 SNHLY, CDR2 FYNNEI. With 6 bases removed from V and 4 bases from J, the gap between germline ends came to 19 bases. This CDR3 is built from 16 residues. Written as DNA, the CDR3 is TGTGCCAGCAGCCCGGCGAGAGGGCCTTTATACAATGAGCAGTTCTTC. Protein sequence: CASSPARGPLYNEQFF. Supplemented by reference TRBV2 and TRBJ2-1, the full variable domain reads EPEVTQTPSHQVTQMGQEVILRCVPISNHLYFYWYRQILGQKVEFLVSFYNNEISEKSEIFDDQFSVERPDGSNFTLKIRSTKLEDSAMYFCASSPARGPLYNEQFFGPGTRLTVL.

The rearrangement links TRBV7-3 to TRBJ1-1, with D possibly TRBD1 on 5 matching bases. The CDR3 length is 13 residues. Trimming removed 5 bases at V and 11 bases at J, with 18 bases between. Germline V lookup: CDR1 SGHTA, CDR2 FQGTGA. This CDR3 reads CASSPSWGSTAFF. The DNA for the CDR3 is TGTGCCAGCAGCCCATCCTGGGGCTCCACGGCTTTCTTT.

The gene calls are TRBV19 and TRBJ1-1; D may be TRBD1 (6 bases). CDR1 and CDR2 from the germline V gene are LNHDA and SQIVND (reference sequence). V was trimmed by 3 bases and J by 7 bases, leaving 15 bases between them. The CDR3 loop spans 14 amino acids. CDR3 in DNA: TGTGCCAGTAGTATTGGTTGGGGGCGTGATGAAGCTTTCTTT. Its protein product is CASSIGWGRDEAFF.

V is TRBV2 and J is TRBJ2-1; 10 bases map to TRBD2. This CDR3 has 14 residues. V lost 4 bases to trimming and J lost 5 bases; unmatched junction nucleotides: 2. Germline V gene sequence: CDR1 SNHLY, CDR2 FYNNEI. The CDR3 reads CASSVGLADNEQFF. Written as DNA, the CDR3 is TGTGCCAGCAGTGTTGGACTAGCGGACAATGAGCAGTTCTTC.

The chain has TRBV30 and TRBJ2-5; TRBD1 matches 8 bases. Germline loops: CDR1 GTSNPN, CDR2 SVGIG (reference sequence). V lost 2 bases, J lost 9 bases, and 8 bases stayed unmatched. The CDR3 runs 13 residues. The CDR3 DNA is TGTGCCTGGAGTCAGGACAGGGACCAGGCCCAGTACTTC. It translates to CAWSQDRDQAQYF. The full variable domain, its missing parts supplied by reference TRBV30 and TRBJ2-5, is SQTIHQWPATLVQPVGSPLSLECTVEGTSNPNLYWYRQAAGRGLQLLFYSVGIGQISSEVPQNLSASRPQDRQFILSSKKLLLSDSGFYLCAWSQDRDQAQYFGPGTRLLVL.

In its sample, this clone was seen once. This sequence joins TRBV20-1 and TRBJ1-4; D is uncertain. V was pared by 6 bases and J by 5 bases, with 7 bases between. CDR1 and CDR2 (germline): DFQATT, SNEGSKA (reference sequence). CDR3 length: 11 amino acids. The CDR3 DNA follows: TGCAGTGCCCTCAGAAATGAAAAACTGTTTTTT. Protein sequence: CSALRNEKLFF.

The rearrangement uses TRBV4-2 and TRBJ1-2; the match to TRBD1 covers 7 bases. The CDR3 extends over 16 amino acids. Per germline, CDR1 LGHNA and CDR2 YNFKEQ. J lost 1 base, V lost 0 bases, and 5 bases had no gene match. For the CDR3, the DNA is TGTGCCAGCAGCCAAGACGAGGGGGCGATTAACTATGGCTACACCTTC. Protein product: CASSQDEGAINYGYTF.

This clone was observed once. This chain joins TRBV29-1 and TRBJ1-2; TRBD1 agrees at 7 bases. The V gene end was trimmed by 1 base and the J gene end by 5 bases; junction bases not matched to a gene: 10. This CDR3 has 15 amino acids. CDR1 is SQVTM and CDR2 is ANQGSEA in the germline V gene. CDR3: CSVEGRRGGRYGYTF. The CDR3 bases are TGCAGCGTTGAAGGGCGGAGAGGGGGCAGGTATGGCTACACCTTC.

This clone showed up just once. The J gene is TRBJ2-2, the V gene TRBV19; possible D gene TRBD1, 7 bases. The CDR3 extends over 15 amino acids. Germline V gene sequence: CDR1 LNHDA, CDR2 SQIVND (reference sequence). V was cut by 2 bases and J by 4 bases, with 11 bases left in between. CDR3 residues: CASSIYRGGTGELFF. In nucleotides, the CDR3 is TGTGCCAGTAGTATATACAGGGGAGGCACCGGGGAGCTGTTTTTT.

The J gene is TRBJ2-2, the V gene TRBV24-1; the match to TRBD1 covers 9 bases. The V and J ends lost 6 bases and 3 bases, in that order; junction bases with no gene match: 4. CDR3 length: 15 residues. Germline lookup yields CDR1 KGHDR and CDR2 SFDVKD. Written as DNA, the CDR3 is TGTGCCACCAGTCCCCGGGACAGGGACACCGGGGAGCTGTTTTTT. Translation: CATSPRDRDTGELFF.

The genes are TRBV7-9 and TRBJ2-1, with D perhaps matching TRBD2 (5 bases). The CDR3 runs 13 residues. Trimming removed 2 bases at V and 8 bases at J, with 10 bases between. From germline, CDR1 is SEHNR and CDR2 FQNEAQ (reference sequence). As DNA, the CDR3 is TGTGCCAGCAGCTTAAGAGGAGGCCATGAGCAGTTCTTC. Amino acids: CASSLRGGHEQFF. Full variable domain (rest looked up from reference TRBV7-9 and TRBJ2-1): DTGVSQNPRHKITKRGQNVTFRCDPISEHNRLYWYRQTLGQGPEFLTYFQNEAQLEKSRLLSDRFSAERPKGSFSTLEIQRTEQGDSAMYLCASSLRGGHEQFFGPGTRLTVL.

CDR3 nucleotide sequence: TGTGCCAGCAGCTTATCGTCCTACAATGAGCAGTTCTTC. Residues: CASSLSSYNEQFF. The V call is TRBV7-3, the J call TRBJ2-1; D is uncertain. Trimming removed 2 bases from V and 1 base from J, with 3 bases in between. The CDR3 sequence is 13 residues long. From germline, CDR1 is SGHTA and CDR2 FQGTGA.

The chain has TRBV6-5 and TRBJ2-5, with D unresolved. The CDR3 covers 12 residues. Germline loops: CDR1 MNHEY, CDR2 SVGAGI. V was pared by 8 bases and J by 0 bases, with 7 bases between. The CDR3 DNA reads as TGTGCCAGCGCCGGGTACCAAGAGACCCAGTACTTC. It yields the protein CASAGYQETQYF.

CDR3 sequence reads: CASSLGGRDGSDTQYF. The CDR3 DNA is TGTGCCAGCAGCTTAGGCGGGAGAGACGGTTCAGATACGCAGTATTTT. The chain is built from TRBV11-1 and TRBJ2-3, with 7 bases matching TRBD2. J was trimmed by 4 bases and V by 1 base; bases with no gene match: 8. This CDR3 comprises 16 residues. The germline gives CDR1 SGHAT, CDR2 FQDESV (reference sequence).

The rearrangement links TRBV6-5 to TRBJ1-6; 7 bases are shared with TRBD1. V gave up 7 bases and J gave up 7 bases; unmatched junction bases: 7. Germline lookup yields CDR1 MNHEY and CDR2 SVGAGI. The CDR3 is 14 residues long. The CDR3 bases are TGTGCCAGCACCGCCGCAGGGGGGAATTCACCCCTCCACTTT. This gives the protein CASTAAGGNSPLHF.

This rearrangement joins TRBV2 to TRBJ2-1; maybe TRBD2 (6 bases). The CDR3 length is 15 residues. Germline-derived CDR1 and CDR2 are SNHLY and FYNNEI. V was pared by 7 bases and J by 7 bases, with 20 bases between. For the CDR3, the DNA is TGTGCCAGCACGGTGCGCGGGATCACCCTAAATGAGCAGTTCTTC. Residues: CASTVRGITLNEQFF.

The V gene is TRBV19, the J gene TRBJ1-2, with 8 bases matching TRBD1. Germline V gene data show CDR1 as LNHDA and CDR2 as SQIVND (reference sequence). V lost 4 bases and J lost 5; bases outside the gene matches: 6. The CDR3 extends over 14 amino acids. CDR3 coding DNA: TGTGCCAGTAGTACGGACAGGGCGGGATATGGCTACACCTTC. Translated: CASSTDRAGYGYTF.

The chain is built from TRBV6-5 and TRBJ1-2; D unresolved. The CDR3 has 13 amino acids. In germline, CDR1 is MNHEY, CDR2 SVGAGI. Trimming stripped 6 bases from V and 4 bases from J, with 12 bases between. CDR3 nucleotides: TGTGCCAGCAGGAACAGAGGGCCCTATGGCTACACCTTC. Translating gives CASRNRGPYGYTF.

CDR3 DNA sequence: TGTGCCAGCAGTTATTCAGGGGCTGGAAACACCATATATTTT. It specifies CASSYSGAGNTIYF. The rearrangement uses TRBV6-6 and TRBJ1-3, with D possibly TRBD1 on 6 matching bases. The germline V gene encodes CDR1 MNHNY and CDR2 SVGAGI (reference sequence). Trimming removed 3 bases at V and 2 bases at J, with 8 bases between. The CDR3 loop spans 14 amino acids.

This chain links TRBV19 with TRBJ1-3; the match to TRBD1 covers 8 bases. V lost 7 bases, J lost 1 base, and 6 bases stayed unmatched. The CDR3 is 15 residues long. Per germline, CDR1 LNHDA and CDR2 SQIVND (reference sequence). The CDR3 is CASIDRGLSGNTIYF. CDR3 bases: TGTGCCAGTATCGACAGGGGATTGTCTGGAAACACCATATATTTT.

The chain links TRBV11-2 to TRBJ2-3, with D possibly being TRBD1 (6 bases). Germline CDR1 and CDR2: SGHAT and FQNNGV. V was pared by 6 bases and J by 3 bases, with 19 bases between. This CDR3 region has 16 residues. In DNA, the CDR3 is TGTGCCAGCAGTTCTACAGGGACGTTTCGAACAGATACGCAGTATTTT. Translation: CASSSTGTFRTDTQYF.

The chain couples TRBV5-4 to TRBJ1-2; possibly TRBD1 for D (5 bases). Germline CDR1 is SGHNT and CDR2 is YYREEE (reference sequence). Trimming pared 0 bases from V and 4 bases from J, leaving 19 bases between. This CDR3 spans 17 amino acids. The CDR3 nucleotides are TGTGCCAGCAGCTTGGCCGGGTTTGGGGGGGAGGCCTATGGCTACACCTTC. This sequence encodes CASSLAGFGGEAYGYTF. Full variable domain (remainder filled in from reference TRBV5-4 and TRBJ1-2): ETGVTQSPTHLIKTRGQQVTLRCSSQSGHNTVSWYQQALGQGPQFIFQYYREEENGRGNFPPRFSGLQFPNYSSELNVNALELDDSALYLCASSLAGFGGEAYGYTFGSGTRLTVV.

The chain employs TRBV27 and TRBJ2-7, with 12 bases lining up with TRBD1. The CDR3 has 14 residues. J was trimmed by 3 bases and V by 5 bases; bases with no gene match: 2. Germline V CDR1 and CDR2: MNHEY, SMNVEV (reference sequence). CDR3 residues: CASSGTGGFYEQYF. The CDR3 nucleotides are TGTGCCAGCAGTGGGACAGGGGGCTTCTACGAGCAGTACTTC.

The chain links TRBV27 to TRBJ1-1, with a weak D call TRBD1 (5 bases). This CDR3 contains 14 residues. V was cut by 6 bases and J by 1 base, with 12 bases left in between. Per the germline V gene, CDR1 is MNHEY and CDR2 is SMNVEV (reference sequence). The CDR3 bases are TGTGCCAGCAGGGACCAGGGTAAGAACACTGAAGCTTTCTTT. Translated: CASRDQGKNTEAFF.

This clone was recorded only once. The chain couples TRBV7-9 to TRBJ2-2; 10 bases line up with TRBD1. The V gene's germline CDR1 is SEHNR and CDR2 FQNEAQ (reference sequence). V shed 2 bases, J shed 7 bases, and the junction held 7 bases outside the gene matches. CDR3 length: 16 amino acids. CDR3 sequence reads: CASSLTGQGTIGELFF. CDR3 bases: TGTGCCAGCAGCTTAACGGGACAGGGGACGATCGGGGAGCTGTTTTTT.